Listed below are T cell receptor beta chains from one sample, sequenced in a study of cytomegalovirus exposure and HLA in healthy donors. Profiled with immunoSEQ multiplex PCR; TCRdb holds only in-frame clones, not every one. The sample includes approximately 130,000 clones, about four fifths of them seen just once. The sequenced material came from PBMCs. All receptors derive from a woman aged 40 to 49 in good health and CMV-seronegative. Each CDR3 is given without its conserved first and last residue.

TRBV21-1	TRBJ2-2	ARVGGGPNTGELF
TRBV29-1	TRBJ2-1	SVEDWGGRRNNEQF
TRBV11-2	TRBJ2-5	ASSLGASGIQETQY
TRBV7-3	TRBJ2-2	ASRPEADTGELF
TRBV7-9	TRBJ1-5	ASSLGTKSNQPQH
TRBV7-8	TRBJ1-2	ASSSRVYGYT
TRBV11-2	TRBJ2-1	ASSSRGRQGSSYNEQF
TRBV19	TRBJ1-5	ASRTAGNQPQH
TRBV6-1	TRBJ2-3	ASSAKTGTTDTQY
TRBV7-2	TRBJ2-3	ASSLVPGSRTDTQY
TRBV7-6	TRBJ1-1	ASSTSYPGTEAF
TRBV5-1	TRBJ1-2	ASRPGGVSNYGYT
TRBV6-6	TRBJ2-1	ASTTGGSRSYNEQF
TRBV7-8	TRBJ1-2	ASSLAETGDYGYT
TRBV29-1	TRBJ2-7	SVDGTGDYEQY
TRBV5-8	TRBJ1-2	ASSFGQKIRRRYT
TRBV5-8	TRBJ1-5	ASSLLGTASNQPQH
TRBV2	TRBJ2-7	ASKASGSSYEQY
TRBV30	TRBJ1-6	ASSSRTGGAFPLH
TRBV13	TRBJ2-5	ASSSMLAGGSETQY
TRBV9	TRBJ2-7	ASSEEADGYEQY
TRBV5-4	TRBJ1-2	ASSLETVSYGYT
TRBV4-2	TRBJ1-2	ASSSPEGSGGYT
TRBV6-5	TRBJ1-6	ASRGDSYNSPLH
TRBV5-1	TRBJ1-2	ASSLAQNYGYT
TRBV19	TRBJ1-2	ASSPQGARVRGYT
TRBV4-1	TRBJ2-1	ASSSTGVSYNEQF
TRBV25-1	TRBJ2-5	ASSDATRETQY
TRBV28	TRBJ1-5	ASSRAYRDNQPQH
TRBV5-1	TRBJ2-3	ASRLGASTDTQY
TRBV5-4	TRBJ1-1	ASSGGDFRAAF
TRBV6-1	TRBJ2-1	ASSARTGGIDEQF
TRBV5-4	TRBJ1-2	ASSLGQEHNYGYT